The 17 T cell receptor beta chains given below trace back to one sample, sequenced in a study of blood T cell repertoires in COVID-19. Clones were sequenced by immunoSEQ multiplex PCR, and TCRdb holds only the in-frame ones, with some missing. Among 150,000 to 200,000 clones listed, more than 75% were seen once. Sequencing input: peripheral blood. These receptor sequences come from a woman between 40 and 55 years old with COVID-19, enrolled during active disease.

The chain has TRBV3-1 (or the pseudogene TRBV3-2) and TRBJ2-3; TRBD2 matches 8 bases. The germline V gene has CDR1 LGHDT and CDR2 YNNKEL (reference sequence). The CDR3 has 15 amino acids. Trimming removed 1 base from V and 5 bases from J; junction bases left unmatched: 5. CDR3: CASSQGAGEGDTQYF. The CDR3, as DNA: TGTGCCAGCAGCCAAGGAGCGGGAGAGGGAGATACGCAGTATTTT.

V gene TRBV27 combines with J gene TRBJ2-3; 12 bases align to TRBD2. Unmatched junction bases numbered 5, after V lost 5 bases and J lost 5 bases. Germline CDR1 and CDR2: MNHEY and SMNVEV (reference sequence). The CDR3 runs to 15 residues. The CDR3 sequence: CASSLLAGGVDTQYF. In DNA, the CDR3 is TGTGCCAGCAGTCTACTAGCGGGGGGTGTAGATACGCAGTATTTT.

The gene calls are TRBV15 and TRBJ1-6, with TRBD1 as a possible D gene (5 bases). The germline V and J ends were trimmed by 6 bases and 9 bases, with 15 bases remaining between them. CDR1 LNHNV and CDR2 YYDKDF come from the germline V gene (reference sequence). The CDR3 totals 14 residues. The CDR3, as DNA: TGTGCCACCAGTACACAGGTGATAAGTTCACCCCTCCACTTT. Amino acid sequence: CATSTQVISSPLHF. The full variable domain, with the rest looked up from reference TRBV15 and TRBJ1-6, is DAMVIQNPRYQVTQFGKPVTLSCSQTLNHNVMYWYQQKSSQAPKLLFHYYDKDFNNEADTPDNFQSRRPNTSFCFLDIRSPGLGDTAMYLCATSTQVISSPLHFGNGTRLTVT.

V usage is TRBV5-1 and J usage is TRBJ2-3, with a possible D match to TRBD2 (5 bases). V lost 0 bases, J lost 5 bases, and 10 bases lay in between. This CDR3 is built from 14 residues. Germline V gene sequence: CDR1 SGHRS, CDR2 YFSETQ. The CDR3 region has the DNA TGCGCCAGCAGCTTGGGCGGGTCGGGAGATACGCAGTATTTT. This translates into CASSLGGSGDTQYF.

V usage is TRBV7-9 and J usage is TRBJ1-2; tentatively, D is TRBD1 (6 bases). V was cut by 7 bases and J by 2 bases, with 26 bases left in between. Germline CDR1 reads SEHNR; CDR2 reads FQNEAQ (reference sequence). This CDR3 has 18 amino acids. CDR3 region: CASNSLVRGATVNYGYTF. The CDR3 DNA reads as TGTGCCAGCAACTCCCTGGTACGGGGGGCGACAGTCAACTATGGCTACACCTTC. Looking up the rest from reference TRBV7-9 and TRBJ1-2 gives the full variable domain: DTGVSQNPRHKITKRGQNVTFRCDPISEHNRLYWYRQTLGQGPEFLTYFQNEAQLEKSRLLSDRFSAERPKGSFSTLEIQRTEQGDSAMYLCASNSLVRGATVNYGYTFGSGTRLTVV.

A word on this clone: Other DNA sequences of this sample code for an identical CDR3. The chain has TRBV19 and TRBJ2-7; D may be TRBD1 (6 bases). Trimming removed 4 bases from V and 0 bases from J, with 10 bases in between. Germline values: CDR1 LNHDA, CDR2 SQIVND (reference sequence). The CDR3 length is 14 residues. The CDR3 DNA reads TGTGCCAGTAGTAGACAGGCGTCCTCCTACGAGCAGTACTTC. Translating gives CASSRQASSYEQYF.

The chain couples TRBV5-8 to TRBJ2-5; 9 bases match TRBD2. Germline trimming cut 4 bases from V and 5 bases from J; bases unmatched to any gene: 12. The CDR3 length is 16 residues. Germline CDR1 and CDR2: SGHTS and YDEGEE. CDR3 region: CASSLLLAGLRETQYF. The CDR3 DNA reads as TGTGCCAGCAGCCTACTACTAGCGGGCCTTCGGGAGACCCAGTACTTC.

V gene TRBV2 combines with J gene TRBJ1-2; 8 positions match TRBD1. The CDR3 has 13 residues. CDR1 SNHLY and CDR2 FYNNEI come from the germline V gene. The ends lost 5 bases at V and 7 bases at J; junction bases unmatched: 6. The CDR3 here is CASSIDRGGGYTF. CDR3 nucleotides: TGTGCCAGCAGTATAGACAGGGGAGGTGGCTACACCTTC. Based on the CDR3 plus reference TRBV2 and TRBJ1-2, the full variable domain is EPEVTQTPSHQVTQMGQEVILRCVPISNHLYFYWYRQILGQKVEFLVSFYNNEISEKSEIFDDQFSVERPDGSNFTLKIRSTKLEDSAMYFCASSIDRGGGYTFGSGTRLTVV.

This chain connects TRBV10-3 to TRBJ2-1; the D gene is possibly TRBD1 (6 bases). The CDR3 contains 16 residues. Germline CDR1 reads ENHRY; CDR2 reads SYGVKD. V lost 7 bases, J lost 0 bases, and 16 bases lay in between. The CDR3 here is CAITGEKGSSYNEQFF. CDR3 bases: TGTGCCATCACAGGGGAAAAGGGTAGCTCCTACAATGAGCAGTTCTTC.

The V call is TRBV6-4, the J call TRBJ1-5; D is uncertain. CDR3 length: 15 residues. CDR1 and CDR2 (germline): MRHNA, SNTAGT. V gave up 0 bases and J gave up 2 bases, with 8 bases separating them. CDR3 DNA sequence: TGTGCCAGCAGTGACTCATCTTTAGGCAATCAGCCCCAGCATTTT. Residues: CASSDSSLGNQPQHF.

The chain carries TRBV6-1 and TRBJ1-5; TRBD1 aligns across 8 bases. CDR1 and CDR2 (germline): MNHNS, SASEGT. J was trimmed by 2 bases and V by 2 bases; bases with no gene match: 8. The CDR3 is 17 residues long. CDR3 amino acids: CASSESITGQGNQPQHF. For the CDR3, the DNA is TGTGCCAGCAGTGAAAGTATCACGGGACAGGGCAATCAGCCCCAGCATTTT.

This clone turned up a few times. This chain connects TRBV6-5 to TRBJ1-5; TRBD1 aligns across 9 bases. Germline V lookup: CDR1 MNHEY, CDR2 SVGAGI. CDR3 length: 12 residues. V lost 10 bases to trimming and J lost 8 bases; unmatched junction nucleotides: 6. The DNA of the CDR3 is TGTGCCATCCGGGACAGGGAGGAGCCCCAGCATTTT. This encodes CAIRDREEPQHF.

Concerning this clone: Its ends do not fully match the called genes, so a read error is possible. The chain uses TRBV7-9 and TRBJ1-3, with 7 positions matching TRBD1. CDR1 SEHNR and CDR2 FQNEAQ come from the germline V gene (reference sequence). This CDR3 region has 17 residues. The CDR3 bases are TGTGCCAGCAGGTTAGACAGGGACCATAACTCTGGAAACACCATATATTTT. Its translation is CASRLDRDHNSGNTIYF.

Only a few counts were recorded for this clone. CDR3 region: CASSQGSPGLGELFF. The CDR3 coding sequence is TGCGCCAGCAGCCAAGGCAGCCCGGGTCTCGGGGAGCTGTTTTTT. V gene TRBV4-1 combines with J gene TRBJ2-2; D is uncertain. The V gene lost 1 base and the J gene lost 7 bases, with 13 bases spanning the gap. The CDR3 contains 15 residues. CDR1 is MGHRA and CDR2 is YSYEKL in the germline V gene.

DNA for the CDR3: TGTGCCAGCAGCAAAGGGGTAGCGGGGGCCTCCCAGGGTACGCAGTATTTT. Its protein is CASSKGVAGASQGTQYF. This sequence joins TRBV9 and TRBJ2-3; 9 bases are a match to TRBD2. Germline V gene data show CDR1 as SGDLS and CDR2 as YYNGEE. The J segment lost 8 bases and the V segment lost 4 bases, leaving 17 bases of the junction unmatched. This CDR3 spans 17 amino acids.

The gene calls are TRBV7-2 and TRBJ1-4, with 9 bases fitting TRBD1. CDR3 size: 15 residues. The V segment lost 5 bases and the J segment 7 bases; nucleotides outside the gene matches: 8. CDR1 is SGHTA, CDR2 FQGNSA, per germline. In DNA form, the CDR3 reads TGTGCCAGCAGCCAACAGACAGGGGGGAGTGAAAAACTGTTTTTT. It codes for CASSQQTGGSEKLFF.

The chain uses TRBV21-1 and TRBJ2-2; TRBD2, as called in the table, went unchecked against the DNA. TRBV21-1 is termed a pseudogene. The CDR3 is 14 amino acids. CDR3 sequence (DNA): TGTGCCCTACTCGCCCGACTGGACACCGGGGAGCTGTTTTTT. Amino acids: CALLARLDTGELFF.